This TCR beta chain was identified in a study of blood T cell repertoires in COVID-19. Overall study: From T cells, B-cell-depleted T cells, or PBMCs came the material, which was cDNA or gDNA.

Profiling relied on immunoSEQ multiplex PCR, and the TCRdb table lists in-frame clones only, not all of them. Seen here are 150,000 to 200,000 clones, 86% observed once, and the top ten hold 6% to 7.5%. Deletions cut 3 bases from V and 9 bases from J, with 15 bases between. From germline, CDR1 is SGHTA and CDR2 FQGNSA. This CDR3 contains 15 residues. The sequence came from a woman of 80 years or more in a cohort sampled during active or convalescent COVID-19. The material sequenced was peripheral blood. V and J are TRBV7-2 and TRBJ1-6; no definite D call. CDR3 sequence reads: CASSFSGFSGSPLHF. CDR3 nucleotide sequence: TGTGCCAGCAGCTTCTCCGGTTTTTCGGGTTCACCCCTCCACTTT. Using reference TRBV7-2 and TRBJ1-6 for the parts outside the CDR3, the full variable domain is GAGVSQSPSNKVTEKGKDVELRCDPISGHTALYWYRQSLGQGLEFLIYFQGNSAPDKSGLPSDRFSAERTGGSVSTLTIQRTQQEDSAVYLCASSFSGFSGSPLHFGNGTRLTVT.